These 18 T cell receptor beta chains came from one sample sequenced in a study of control samples from healthy donors and cancer patients. Profiling relied on immunoSEQ multiplex PCR, and the TCRdb table lists in-frame clones only, not all of them. The data show roughly 88,000 clones, approximately 93% seen once. Input material: blood. The receptors shown here come from a woman aged 25 to 39 in good health.

The gene calls are TRBV19 and TRBJ1-5, with no clear D. Trimming pared 6 bases from V and 0 bases from J, leaving 6 bases between. This CDR3 is built from 13 residues. CDR1 and CDR2 (germline): LNHDA, SQIVND (reference sequence). CDR3 loop: CASSPHSNQPQHF. CDR3 in DNA: TGTGCCAGTAGCCCACATAGCAATCAGCCCCAGCATTTT. Drawing the rest from reference TRBV19 and TRBJ1-5, the complete variable domain is DGGITQSPKYLFRKEGQNVTLSCEQNLNHDAMYWYRQDPGQGLRLIYYSQIVNDFQKGDIAEGYSVSREKKESFPLTVTSAQKNPTAFYLCASSPHSNQPQHFGDGTRLSIL.

Judged by abundance, this clone is medium-sized. The CDR3 here is CSASARRQGADEQYF. Written as DNA, the CDR3 is TGCAGTGCTAGTGCCCGTAGACAGGGGGCAGACGAGCAGTACTTC. The gene calls are TRBV20-1 and TRBJ2-7, with 10 nucleotides matching TRBD1. The CDR3 extends over 15 amino acids. The germline gives CDR1 DFQATT, CDR2 SNEGSKA (reference sequence). V shed 3 bases, J shed 5 bases, and the junction held 10 bases outside the gene matches.

This clone was counted once. This chain uses TRBV4-2 with TRBJ1-1; 8 nucleotides match TRBD1. Per germline, CDR1 LGHNA and CDR2 YNFKEQ. The CDR3 sequence is 14 residues long. The V segment lost 0 bases and the J segment 11 bases; nucleotides outside the gene matches: 8. The DNA for the CDR3 is TGTGCCAGCAGCCAAGATTGGCAGGGGGCGTCGGCTTTCTTT. This gives the protein CASSQDWQGASAFF.

This clone was observed once. The gene calls are TRBV28 and TRBJ1-6; maybe TRBD1 (5 bases). V was cut by 2 bases and J by 8 bases, with 19 bases left in between. Germline V gene lookup returns CDR1 MDHEN and CDR2 SYDVKM. The CDR3 has 17 amino acids. In DNA, the CDR3 is TGTGCCAGCAGTTTAGCGCGGGGCGCCGTGTGGGATTCACCCCTCCACTTT. Its protein product is CASSLARGAVWDSPLHF.

CDR3 in amino acids: CASSLRDQPQHF. CDR3 DNA sequence: TGTGCCAGCAGTTTAAGGGATCAGCCCCAGCATTTT. The genes are TRBV28 and TRBJ1-5, with no clear D. Trimming took 2 bases from V and 5 from J, leaving 4 bases between them. Looked up from germline, CDR1 is MDHEN and CDR2 is SYDVKM. The CDR3 extends over 12 amino acids.

This chain connects TRBV6-2 or TRBV6-3 to TRBJ2-1; 11 nucleotides align to TRBD2. V trimming: 2 bases; J trimming: 9 bases; junction bases outside the gene matches: 3. Germline CDR1 is MNHEY and CDR2 is SVGEGT. The CDR3 length is 14 residues. This CDR3 reads CASSYPGLAGEQFF. As DNA, the CDR3 is TGTGCCAGCAGTTACCCCGGACTAGCGGGTGAGCAGTTCTTC.

This rearrangement joins TRBV3-1 (or the pseudogene TRBV3-2) to TRBJ1-2; possibly TRBD1 for D (6 bases). CDR3 length: 14 residues. Per germline, CDR1 LGHDT and CDR2 YNNKEL (reference sequence). Trimming took 4 bases from V and 4 from J, leaving 13 bases between them. The CDR3 loop reads CASSPWTAAYGYTF. The CDR3 region has the DNA TGTGCCAGCAGCCCGTGGACAGCGGCCTATGGCTACACCTTC.

The V call is TRBV7-9, the J call TRBJ1-1; perhaps TRBD1 as D (5 bases). V was trimmed by 1 base and J by 10 bases, leaving 13 bases between them. The CDR3 spans 13 residues. Germline CDR1 and CDR2: SEHNR and FQNEAQ (reference sequence). This CDR3 is CASSLEVGVGAFF. CDR3 sequence (DNA): TGTGCCAGCAGCTTAGAGGTAGGGGTGGGAGCTTTCTTT. Looking up the rest from reference TRBV7-9 and TRBJ1-1 gives the full variable domain: DTGVSQNPRHKITKRGQNVTFRCDPISEHNRLYWYRQTLGQGPEFLTYFQNEAQLEKSRLLSDRFSAERPKGSFSTLEIQRTEQGDSAMYLCASSLEVGVGAFFGQGTRLTVV.

V usage is TRBV5-8 and J usage is TRBJ2-7; TRBD2 is a possible D gene (6 bases). The V end was cut by 0 bases, the J end by 2 bases, with 18 bases between. CDR1 and CDR2 (germline): SGHTS, YDEGEE. This CDR3 spans 17 amino acids. CDR3 region: CASSLANLAADPYEQYF. CDR3 DNA sequence: TGTGCCAGCAGCTTGGCTAATTTAGCGGCGGACCCCTACGAGCAGTACTTC.

This sequence joins TRBV29-1 and TRBJ2-7; 7 bases align to TRBD2. The junction had 19 bases not matched to a gene; V was cut back by 5 bases and J by 9 bases. The germline V gene has CDR1 SQVTM and CDR2 ANQGSEA. The CDR3 extends over 15 amino acids. CDR3 bases: TGCAGCGTTATCAACGGGGGGACTACCCGGGACGGGCAGTACTTC. It encodes CSVINGGTTRDGQYF.

The V call is TRBV9, the J call TRBJ2-7; weak D call: TRBD1 (6 bases). The CDR3 sequence is 14 residues long. Germline V lookup: CDR1 SGDLS, CDR2 YYNGEE. V was pared by 2 bases and J by 0 bases, with 9 bases between. CDR3 region: CASSVGDNSYEQYF. The DNA for the CDR3 is TGTGCCAGCAGCGTTGGGGACAACTCCTACGAGCAGTACTTC.

V is TRBV9 and J is TRBJ1-4; the D is unclear. The germline V gene has CDR1 SGDLS and CDR2 YYNGEE. The V and J ends lost 4 bases and 0 bases respectively, with 10 bases between them. There are 15 residues in the CDR3. The CDR3 region is CASSPVGTTNEKLFF. The CDR3 bases are TGTGCCAGCAGCCCGGTGGGTACAACTAATGAAAAACTGTTTTTT.

V and J are TRBV19 and TRBJ1-4; maybe TRBD1 (6 bases). Germline CDR1 reads LNHDA; CDR2 reads SQIVND (reference sequence). V gave up 5 bases and J gave up 5 bases, with 18 bases separating them. The CDR3 consists of 16 residues. The CDR3 sequence: CASSAQYRVGNEKLFF. The DNA for the CDR3 is TGTGCCAGTAGTGCCCAATACAGGGTAGGAAATGAAAAACTGTTTTTT. Combining the CDR3 with reference TRBV19 and TRBJ1-4 gives the whole variable domain DGGITQSPKYLFRKEGQNVTLSCEQNLNHDAMYWYRQDPGQGLRLIYYSQIVNDFQKGDIAEGYSVSREKKESFPLTVTSAQKNPTAFYLCASSAQYRVGNEKLFFGSGTQLSVL.

The CDR3 sequence is CASSPDRALFRNEKLFF. DNA of the CDR3: TGTGCCAGCAGTCCGGACAGGGCCCTCTTTCGCAATGAAAAACTGTTTTTT. V usage is TRBV28 and J usage is TRBJ1-4, with 8 nucleotides matching TRBD1. Germline loops: CDR1 MDHEN, CDR2 SYDVKM. This CDR3 contains 17 residues. V trimming: 5 bases; J trimming: 5 bases; junction bases outside the gene matches: 13. Based on the CDR3 plus reference TRBV28 and TRBJ1-4, the full variable domain is DVKVTQSSRYLVKRTGEKVFLECVQDMDHENMFWYRQDPGLGLRLIYFSYDVKMKEKGDIPEGYSVSREKKERFSLILESASTNQTSMYLCASSPDRALFRNEKLFFGSGTQLSVL.

The chain couples TRBV19 to TRBJ1-5, with D possibly TRBD1 on 6 matching bases. Germline CDR1 is LNHDA and CDR2 is SQIVND (reference sequence). There are 14 residues in the CDR3. V was trimmed by 8 bases and J by 3 bases, leaving 14 bases between them. In nucleotides, the CDR3 is TGTGCCAGTCAAGACAGGTTACCCAATCAGCCCCAGCATTTT. Translated, it gives CASQDRLPNQPQHF.

The rearrangement joins TRBV14 to TRBJ1-3, with D possibly matching TRBD1 (5 bases). The CDR3 consists of 15 residues. Germline V gene lookup returns CDR1 SGHDN and CDR2 FVKESK. Trimming left V 5 bases short and J 10 bases short, with 21 bases between. The CDR3: CASSGRGPPFETIYF. DNA of the CDR3: TGTGCCAGCAGCGGACGGGGACCGCCCTTTGAGACCATATATTTT.

The V gene is TRBV12-3 or TRBV12-4, the J gene TRBJ1-2; D may be TRBD1 (6 bases). V was pared by 7 bases and J by 4 bases, with 13 bases between. The CDR3 is 13 residues long. CDR3 region: CASNLQGIYGYTF. CDR3 sequence (DNA): TGTGCCAGCAATCTACAGGGAATCTATGGCTACACCTTC.

The chain joins TRBV5-5 to TRBJ1-2; no definite D call. Trimming cost V 0 bases and J 4 bases, with 13 bases left between them. This CDR3 is built from 15 residues. CDR1 and CDR2 (germline): SGHKS, YYEKEE (reference sequence). CDR3 bases: TGTGCCAGCAGCTTGGGCGGGATCTTCCCCTATGGCTACACCTTC. Translation: CASSLGGIFPYGYTF.